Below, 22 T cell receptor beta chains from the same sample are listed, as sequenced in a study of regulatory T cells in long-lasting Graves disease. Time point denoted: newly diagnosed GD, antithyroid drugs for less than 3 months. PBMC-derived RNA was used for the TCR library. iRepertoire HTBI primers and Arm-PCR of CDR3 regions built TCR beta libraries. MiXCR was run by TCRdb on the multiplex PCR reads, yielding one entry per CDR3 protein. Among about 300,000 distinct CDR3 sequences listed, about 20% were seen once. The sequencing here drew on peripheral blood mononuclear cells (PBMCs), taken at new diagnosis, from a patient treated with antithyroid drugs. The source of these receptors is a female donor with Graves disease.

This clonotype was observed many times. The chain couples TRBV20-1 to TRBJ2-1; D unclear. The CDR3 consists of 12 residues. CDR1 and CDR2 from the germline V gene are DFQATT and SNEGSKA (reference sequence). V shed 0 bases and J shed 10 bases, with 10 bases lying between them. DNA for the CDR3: TGCAGTGCTAGAGATCCTATAGAAGAGCAGTTCTTC. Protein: CSARDPIEEQFF.

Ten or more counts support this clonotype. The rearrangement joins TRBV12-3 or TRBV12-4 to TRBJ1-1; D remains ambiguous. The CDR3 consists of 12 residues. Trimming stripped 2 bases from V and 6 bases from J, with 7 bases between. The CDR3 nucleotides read TGTGCCAGCAGTTTAACCGGTTCTGAAGCTTTCTTT. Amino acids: CASSLTGSEAFF.

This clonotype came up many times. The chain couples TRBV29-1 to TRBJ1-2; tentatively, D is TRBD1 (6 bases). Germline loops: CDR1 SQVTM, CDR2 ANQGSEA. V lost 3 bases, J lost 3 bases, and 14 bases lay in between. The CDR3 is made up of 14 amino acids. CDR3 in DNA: TGCAGCGTTGATGGTGAGGGGGACGACTATGGCTACACCTTC. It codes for CSVDGEGDDYGYTF.

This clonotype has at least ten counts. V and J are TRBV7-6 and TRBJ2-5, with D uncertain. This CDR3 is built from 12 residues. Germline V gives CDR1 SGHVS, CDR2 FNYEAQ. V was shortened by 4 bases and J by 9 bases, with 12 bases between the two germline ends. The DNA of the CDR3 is TGTGCCAGCAGCTCCCCTCCCGGAGCCCAGTACTTC. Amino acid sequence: CASSSPPGAQYF.

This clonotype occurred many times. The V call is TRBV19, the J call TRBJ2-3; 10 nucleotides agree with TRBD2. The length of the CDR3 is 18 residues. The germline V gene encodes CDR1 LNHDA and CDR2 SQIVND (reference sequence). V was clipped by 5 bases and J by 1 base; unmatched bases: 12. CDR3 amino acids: CASSSTGTGLAGTDTQYF. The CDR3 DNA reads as TGTGCCAGTAGTTCGACAGGGACAGGACTAGCGGGCACAGATACGCAGTATTTT.

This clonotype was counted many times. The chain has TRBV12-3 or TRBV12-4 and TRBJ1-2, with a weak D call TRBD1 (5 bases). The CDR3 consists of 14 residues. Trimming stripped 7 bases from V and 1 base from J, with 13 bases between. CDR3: CASTAGNYNYGYTF. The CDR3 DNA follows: TGTGCCAGCACTGCAGGGAACTATAACTATGGCTACACCTTC.

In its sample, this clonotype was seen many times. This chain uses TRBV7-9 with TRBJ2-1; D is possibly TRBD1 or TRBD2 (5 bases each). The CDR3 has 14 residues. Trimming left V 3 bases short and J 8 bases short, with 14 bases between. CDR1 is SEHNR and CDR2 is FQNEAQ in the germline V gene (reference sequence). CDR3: CASSLESGRDEQFF. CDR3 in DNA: TGTGCCAGCAGCTTGGAGTCGGGGCGGGATGAGCAGTTCTTC.

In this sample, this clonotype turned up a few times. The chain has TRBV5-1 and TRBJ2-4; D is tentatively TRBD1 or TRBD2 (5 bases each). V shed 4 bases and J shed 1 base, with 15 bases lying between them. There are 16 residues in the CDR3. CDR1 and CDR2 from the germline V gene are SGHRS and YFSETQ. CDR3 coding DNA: TGCGCCAGCAGCACCAGGGACGCTCGGGCCAAAAACATTCAGTACTTC. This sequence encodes CASSTRDARAKNIQYF.

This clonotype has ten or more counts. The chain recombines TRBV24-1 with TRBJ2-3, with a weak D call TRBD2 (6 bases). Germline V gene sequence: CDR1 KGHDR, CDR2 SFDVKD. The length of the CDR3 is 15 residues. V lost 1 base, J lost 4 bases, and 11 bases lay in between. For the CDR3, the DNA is TGTGCCACCAGTGATTTCGCGGGAACGTCAGATACGCAGTATTTT. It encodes CATSDFAGTSDTQYF.

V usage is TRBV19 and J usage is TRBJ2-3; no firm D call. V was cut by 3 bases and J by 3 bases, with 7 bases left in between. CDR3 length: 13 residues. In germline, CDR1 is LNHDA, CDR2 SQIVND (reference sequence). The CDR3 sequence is CASSISGTDTQYF. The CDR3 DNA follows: TGTGCCAGTAGTATTTCTGGGACAGATACGCAGTATTTT.

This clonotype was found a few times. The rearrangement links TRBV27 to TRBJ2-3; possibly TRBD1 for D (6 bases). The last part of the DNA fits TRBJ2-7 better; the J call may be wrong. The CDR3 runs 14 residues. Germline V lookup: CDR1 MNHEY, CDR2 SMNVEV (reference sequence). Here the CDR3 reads CASSNRQASYEQYF. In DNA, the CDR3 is TGTGCCAGCAGCAACCGACAGGCGTCCTACGAGCAGTACTTC.

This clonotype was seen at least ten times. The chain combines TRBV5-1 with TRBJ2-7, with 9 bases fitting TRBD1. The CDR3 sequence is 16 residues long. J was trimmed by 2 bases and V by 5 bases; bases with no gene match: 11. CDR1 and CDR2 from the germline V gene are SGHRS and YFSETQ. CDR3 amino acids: CASSLLPGTGTYEQYF. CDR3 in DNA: TGCGCCAGCAGTTTATTACCCGGGACAGGGACCTACGAGCAGTACTTC.

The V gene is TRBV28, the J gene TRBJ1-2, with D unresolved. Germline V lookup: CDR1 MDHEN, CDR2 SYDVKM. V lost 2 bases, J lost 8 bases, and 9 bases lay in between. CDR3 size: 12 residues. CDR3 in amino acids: CASSLNREGYTF. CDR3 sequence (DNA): TGTGCCAGCAGTTTAAACCGGGAGGGCTACACCTTC.

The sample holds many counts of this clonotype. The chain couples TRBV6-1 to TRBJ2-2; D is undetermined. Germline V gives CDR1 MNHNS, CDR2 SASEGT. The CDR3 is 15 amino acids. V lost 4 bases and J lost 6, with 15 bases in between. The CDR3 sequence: CASSGAGDGPGELFF. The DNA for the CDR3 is TGTGCCAGCAGTGGGGCTGGGGATGGCCCCGGGGAGCTGTTTTTT.

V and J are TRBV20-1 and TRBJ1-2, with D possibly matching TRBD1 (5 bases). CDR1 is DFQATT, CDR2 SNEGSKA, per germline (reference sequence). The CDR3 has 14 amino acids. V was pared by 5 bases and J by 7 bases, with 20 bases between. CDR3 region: CSASEFGQALGYTF. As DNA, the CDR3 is TGCAGTGCTTCAGAATTTGGACAAGCCCTTGGCTACACCTTC.

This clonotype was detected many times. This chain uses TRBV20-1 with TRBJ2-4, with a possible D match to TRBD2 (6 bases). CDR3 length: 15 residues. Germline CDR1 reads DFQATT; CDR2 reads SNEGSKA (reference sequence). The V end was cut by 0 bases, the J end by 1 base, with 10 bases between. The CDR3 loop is CSARDTRGAKNIQYF. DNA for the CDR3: TGCAGTGCTAGAGATACCCGGGGGGCCAAAAACATTCAGTACTTC.

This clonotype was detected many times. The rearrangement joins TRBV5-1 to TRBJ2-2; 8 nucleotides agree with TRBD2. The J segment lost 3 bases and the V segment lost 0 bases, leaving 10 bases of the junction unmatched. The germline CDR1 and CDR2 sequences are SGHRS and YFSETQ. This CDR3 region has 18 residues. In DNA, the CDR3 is TGCGCCAGCAGCTTGGCCGCTTGGAGCGGGAGCTACACCGGGGAGCTGTTTTTT. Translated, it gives CASSLAAWSGSYTGELFF.

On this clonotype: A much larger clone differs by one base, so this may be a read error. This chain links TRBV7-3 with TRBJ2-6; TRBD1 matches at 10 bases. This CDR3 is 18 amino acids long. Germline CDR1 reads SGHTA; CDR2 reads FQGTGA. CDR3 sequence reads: CASSPALGQGSGANALTF. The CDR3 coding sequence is TGTGCCAGCAGCCCAGCTCTGGGACAGGGGTCTGGGGCCAACGCCCTGACTTTC.

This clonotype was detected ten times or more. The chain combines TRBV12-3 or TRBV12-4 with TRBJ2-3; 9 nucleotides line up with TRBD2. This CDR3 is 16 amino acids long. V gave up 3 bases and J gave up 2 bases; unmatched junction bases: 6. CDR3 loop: CASSFGAGGVTDTQYF. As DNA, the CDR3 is TGTGCCAGCAGTTTCGGAGCGGGAGGTGTCACAGATACGCAGTATTTT.

The CDR3 nucleotides are TGTGCCTGGAGTGTAGATCCCCCCCCGAACTCACCCCTCCACTTT. It specifies CAWSVDPPPNSPLHF. V and J are TRBV30 and TRBJ1-6; D gene uncertain. V was pared by 0 bases and J by 10 bases, with 16 bases between. The germline V gene encodes CDR1 GTSNPN and CDR2 SVGIG (reference sequence). The CDR3 has 15 residues.

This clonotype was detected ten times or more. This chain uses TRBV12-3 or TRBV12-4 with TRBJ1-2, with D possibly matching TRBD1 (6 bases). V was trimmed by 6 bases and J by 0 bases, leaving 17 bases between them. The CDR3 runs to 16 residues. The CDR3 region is CASRGGTDSANYGYTF. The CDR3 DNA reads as TGTGCCAGCAGGGGGGGAACGGACAGCGCTAACTATGGCTACACCTTC.

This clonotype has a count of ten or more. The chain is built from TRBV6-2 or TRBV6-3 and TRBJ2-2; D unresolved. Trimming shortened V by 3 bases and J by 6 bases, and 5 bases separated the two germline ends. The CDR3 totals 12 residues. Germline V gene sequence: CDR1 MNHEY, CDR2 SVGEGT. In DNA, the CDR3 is TGTGCCAGCAGTTATTTAGCCGGGGAGCTGTTTTTT. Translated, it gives CASSYLAGELFF.